This entry concerns a single T cell receptor (beta chain). Its antigen is undetermined. CDR1 is WSHSY, CDR2 SAAADI, per germline. Trimming at V came to 4 bases and at J to 4 bases, leaving 10 bases not matched to a gene. There are 15 residues in the CDR3. The data derive from a study of cytomegalovirus exposure and HLA in healthy donors. Points from the study as a whole: An assumption of roughly uniform sequencing depth across donors underlay the presence/absence analyses.

A multiplex PCR was run with 60 Vbeta primers and 13 Jbeta primers. Some clones are missing from TCRdb's copy, which holds only in-frame ones; the method was immunoSEQ multiplex PCR. The data hold roughly 180,000 clones, with roughly 74% observed a single time. The TCR was taken from a woman aged 25 to 39 in good health and CMV-seropositive. Source material: PBMCs. The chain employs TRBV10-2 and TRBJ2-7; 7 nucleotides align to TRBD1. Here the CDR3 reads CASSATGRPLYEQYF. CDR3 nucleotides: TGCGCCAGCAGTGCGACAGGGCGCCCCCTTTACGAGCAGTACTTC.